This TCR beta chain was identified in a study of beta chain features in type 1 diabetes. Looking at the study overall: Patients did not differ from healthy donors in age, gender or cell yield. Whole-study results and caveats: Shortening of TCRB CDR3s, moderate but significant, appeared in all four CD4+ subsets of Type 1 diabetes patients.

This clone occurred a few times. The antigen is unknown. cDNA synthesis used the whole RNA isolate, giving expressed TCRB sequences. Assay used: immunoSEQ multiplex PCR; TCRdb lists only in-frame clones, some missing. The table records a few hundred thousand clones, approximately 13% of them present only once. Trimming cost V 5 bases and J 7 bases, with 17 bases left between them. Per germline, CDR1 SGHVS and CDR2 FNYEAQ. The CDR3 runs 14 residues. This TCR was sampled from a woman between 18 and 29 years old with type 1 diabetes. The sample was naive CD4+ T cells from blood. The V call is TRBV7-6, the J call TRBJ2-5, with D perhaps TRBD1 (5 bases). CDR3 sequence (DNA): TGTGCCAGCAGCCCAGGGCCAGGGTCAGCGACCCAGTACTTC. This gives the protein CASSPGPGSATQYF.